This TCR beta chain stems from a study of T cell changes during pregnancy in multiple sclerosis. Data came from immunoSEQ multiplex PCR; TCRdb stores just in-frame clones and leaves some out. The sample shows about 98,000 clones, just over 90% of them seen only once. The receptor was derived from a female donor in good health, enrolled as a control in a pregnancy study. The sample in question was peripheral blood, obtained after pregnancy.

DNA of the CDR3: TGTGCCAGCAGAATGGGACAGGACACTGAAGCTTTCTTT. It encodes CASRMGQDTEAFF. The chain employs TRBV7-9 and TRBJ1-1, with 8 positions matching TRBD1. V shed 6 bases and J 3 bases; nucleotides not matched to a gene: 3. The CDR3 covers 13 residues. Germline V lookup: CDR1 SEHNR, CDR2 FQNEAQ (reference sequence). The full variable domain, rest sourced from reference TRBV7-9 and TRBJ1-1, is DTGVSQNPRHKITKRGQNVTFRCDPISEHNRLYWYRQTLGQGPEFLTYFQNEAQLEKSRLLSDRFSAERPKGSFSTLEIQRTEQGDSAMYLCASRMGQDTEAFFGQGTRLTVV.